The 29 T cell receptor beta chains listed next were all sequenced from one sample in a study of STAT5B mutations in CD4+ large granular lymphocyte leukemia. Using immunoSEQ multiplex PCR, the repertoire was profiled, and TCRdb retains in-frame clones only, with some absent. The repertoire holds tens of thousands of clones, with less than 85% as singletons. Sequenced: CD4+ T cells from blood buffy coats. The receptors come from a human donor in good health.

Only one count was recorded for this clone. The genes are TRBV30 and TRBJ2-6; a possible D gene is TRBD1 (5 bases). The ends were cut back, 0 bases at V and 0 bases at J, with 18 bases in the middle. Germline assignment: CDR1 GTSNPN and CDR2 SVGIG (reference sequence). The CDR3 length is 19 residues. CDR3 residues: CAWSVPLIQVRSGANVLTF. In nucleotides, the CDR3 is TGTGCCTGGAGTGTACCCTTAATACAGGTCCGCTCTGGGGCCAACGTCCTGACTTTC.

The chain joins TRBV7-6 to TRBJ1-2; D uncertain. CDR1 is SGHVS and CDR2 is FNYEAQ in the germline V gene. V was pared by 6 bases and J by 1 base, with 9 bases between. The CDR3 loop spans 13 amino acids. The CDR3 nucleotides are TGTGCCAGCAGTCCAGACCATAACTATGGCTACACCTTC. Translation gives CASSPDHNYGYTF. The full variable domain, with the rest looked up from reference TRBV7-6 and TRBJ1-2, is GAGVSQSPRYKVTKRGQDVALRCDPISGHVSLYWYRQALGQGPEFLTYFNYEAQQDKSGLPNDRFSAERPEGSISTLTIQRTEQRDSAMYRCASSPDHNYGYTFGSGTRLTVV.

This rearrangement joins TRBV29-1 to TRBJ1-2; possibly TRBD1 for D (5 bases). Germline loops: CDR1 SQVTM, CDR2 ANQGSEA. Trimming pared 7 bases from V and 8 bases from J, leaving 14 bases between. The length of the CDR3 is 11 residues. CDR3 DNA: TGCAGCGACGGGACGATTTGGGGCTACACCTTC. Its translation: CSDGTIWGYTF.

This clone is judged medium-sized. The CDR3 nucleotides read TGTGCCAGCAGCGTTGGCAAAAACATTCAGTACTTC. Its translation: CASSVGKNIQYF. The chain couples TRBV11-3 to TRBJ2-4; the D is unclear. Trimming pared 5 bases from V and 3 bases from J, leaving 5 bases between. The CDR3 runs 12 residues. Germline CDR1 is SGHNT and CDR2 is YENEEA.

DNA of the CDR3: TGTGCCAGCAGATACAGGGACGGGGATAAGGAGTACTTC. It yields the protein CASRYRDGDKEYF. The V gene is TRBV2, the J gene TRBJ2-7, with D possibly matching TRBD1 (6 bases). V lost 6 bases and J 11 bases, leaving 20 bases between the germline ends. Germline loops: CDR1 SNHLY, CDR2 FYNNEI. The CDR3 contains 13 residues.

The chain uses TRBV6-1 and TRBJ2-3; D unclear. The germline CDR1 and CDR2 sequences are MNHNS and SASEGT. The CDR3 consists of 17 residues. V was cut by 1 base and J by 3 bases, with 17 bases left in between. CDR3 DNA sequence: TGTGCCAGCAGTGAAGGGAAGGGAAAGGTTCTAACAGATACGCAGTATTTT. It yields the protein CASSEGKGKVLTDTQYF.

The chain uses TRBV5-1 and TRBJ2-1; D not certain. Germline CDR1 is SGHRS and CDR2 is YFSETQ. The length of the CDR3 is 16 residues. V was pared by 2 bases and J by 0 bases, with 12 bases between. DNA for the CDR3: TGCGCCAGCAGCTTAGACGGGTCAAGCTCCTACAATGAGCAGTTCTTC. This encodes CASSLDGSSSYNEQFF.

V is TRBV18 and J is TRBJ2-3; D is unclear. Germline V gene data show CDR1 as KGHSH and CDR2 as LQKENI. The CDR3 contains 13 residues. V lost 3 bases and J lost 6, with 10 bases in between. CDR3 nucleotide sequence: TGTGCCAGCTCACCGCCCGCTGGGGATACGCAGTATTTT. This sequence encodes CASSPPAGDTQYF. Drawing the rest from reference TRBV18 and TRBJ2-3, the complete variable domain is NAGVMQNPRHLVRRRGQEARLRCSPMKGHSHVYWYRQLPEEGLKFMVYLQKENIIDESGMPKERFSAEFPKEGPSILRIQQVVRGDSAAYFCASSPPAGDTQYFGPGTRLTVL.

In this sample, this clone turned up a few times. The chain recombines TRBV18 with TRBJ1-4; a possible D gene is TRBD1 (5 bases). The germline V gene has CDR1 KGHSH and CDR2 LQKENI. The CDR3 has 14 amino acids. V was clipped by 3 bases and J by 12 bases, with 17 bases between them. The CDR3 sequence is CASSPTRSGLELFF. For the CDR3, the DNA is TGTGCCAGCTCACCTACTCGTTCGGGGCTCGAACTGTTTTTT.

V gene TRBV7-2 combines with J gene TRBJ2-7; 7 bases fit TRBD1. The CDR3 contains 15 residues. V was pared by 1 base and J by 2 bases, with 5 bases of the junction left unmatched. Looked up from germline, CDR1 is SGHTA and CDR2 is FQGNSA. In DNA form, the CDR3 reads TGTGCCAGCAGCTTAGGGCAGGGGGTCACCTACGAGCAGTACTTC. It codes for CASSLGQGVTYEQYF.

The chain links TRBV7-6 to TRBJ2-5; D is unclear. Trimming stripped 1 base from V and 5 bases from J, with 14 bases between. The V gene's germline CDR1 is SGHVS and CDR2 FNYEAQ. This CDR3 spans 15 amino acids. This CDR3 is CASSLVANSGETQYF. Written as DNA, the CDR3 is TGTGCCAGCAGCTTAGTTGCAAATTCCGGGGAGACCCAGTACTTC.

CDR3 coding DNA: TGTGCCAGCGGGAACCTTGTGGCTAACTATGGCTACACCTTC. Its protein product is CASGNLVANYGYTF. The V gene is TRBV19, the J gene TRBJ1-2; no definite D call. This CDR3 contains 14 residues. Germline V CDR1 and CDR2: LNHDA, SQIVND (reference sequence). Trimming shortened V by 9 bases and J by 0 bases, and 14 bases separated the two germline ends.

V is TRBV7-9 and J is TRBJ2-7; the D is unclear. From germline, CDR1 is SEHNR and CDR2 FQNEAQ (reference sequence). This CDR3 region has 16 residues. V lost 5 bases, J lost 4 bases, and 21 bases lay in between. The DNA of the CDR3 is TGTGCCAGCAGCCCTCCGCTTAAGGTCGGCGTGTACGAGCAGTACTTC. It specifies CASSPPLKVGVYEQYF.

V and J are TRBV11-2 and TRBJ2-1; a possible D gene is TRBD2 (6 bases). The length of the CDR3 is 17 residues. Germline V lookup: CDR1 SGHAT, CDR2 FQNNGV. V dropped 5 bases and J dropped 0 bases, with 17 bases sitting between them. CDR3 nucleotide sequence: TGTGCCAGCAGCGTAGGAGGGCGGGGTAGCTCCTACAATGAGCAGTTCTTC. It encodes CASSVGGRGSSYNEQFF.

V usage is TRBV7-2 and J usage is TRBJ2-7; TRBD1 or TRBD2 may be the D gene (5 bases each). The CDR3 loop spans 15 amino acids. Germline loops: CDR1 SGHTA, CDR2 FQGNSA. The V gene lost 1 base and the J gene lost 2 bases, with 12 bases spanning the gap. CDR3 sequence (DNA): TGTGCCAGCAGCTTAGGAGGGGTTAGTCCCTACGAGCAGTACTTC. Protein: CASSLGGVSPYEQYF.

The chain recombines TRBV27 with TRBJ2-2; 7 bases map to TRBD1. Losses at the gene ends were 10 bases for V and 0 bases for J; bases not matched to a gene: 11. The V gene's germline CDR1 is MNHEY and CDR2 SMNVEV (reference sequence). The CDR3 has 16 amino acids. Here the CDR3 reads CATTSLGTANTGELFF. The CDR3 DNA follows: TGTGCCACCACCTCCCTAGGGACAGCGAACACCGGGGAGCTGTTTTTT.

V usage is TRBV5-1 and J usage is TRBJ1-4, with D hard to call. Trimming stripped 2 bases from V and 0 bases from J, with 14 bases between. This CDR3 has 17 residues. CDR1 is SGHRS, CDR2 YFSETQ, per germline. CDR3 residues: CASSLALLASTNEKLFF. CDR3 in DNA: TGCGCCAGCAGCTTAGCCCTGTTGGCTTCAACTAATGAAAAACTGTTTTTT.

This clone came up once. The chain links TRBV4-1 to TRBJ2-5, with D possibly matching TRBD1 (6 bases). The CDR3 is made up of 15 amino acids. Germline lookup yields CDR1 MGHRA and CDR2 YSYEKL. Deletions cut 0 bases from V and 3 bases from J, with 11 bases between. DNA of the CDR3: TGCGCCAGCAGCCAAGAGTGGCAGGGGAAAGAGACCCAGTACTTC. Amino acids: CASSQEWQGKETQYF.

This clone was observed a few times. V gene TRBV15 combines with J gene TRBJ1-2; D not resolved. Germline V lookup: CDR1 LNHNV, CDR2 YYDKDF (reference sequence). The CDR3 spans 17 residues. The V end lost 5 bases, the J end lost 2 bases, and 21 bases lay between the germline ends. CDR3 nucleotide sequence: TGTGCCACCAGCGCTAATGCCCCCGGACTAGTCAACTATGGCTACACCTTC. Amino acids: CATSANAPGLVNYGYTF.

This clone was seen only a few times. V is TRBV11-2 and J is TRBJ1-2; D possibly corresponds to TRBD1 (5 bases). V dropped 5 bases and J dropped 10 bases, with 14 bases sitting between them. The CDR3 consists of 12 residues. The germline CDR1 and CDR2 sequences are SGHAT and FQNNGV. CDR3 residues: CASSAGGVVYTF. The CDR3 nucleotides read TGTGCCAGCAGCGCCGGGGGTGTAGTCTACACCTTC.

This chain links TRBV7-9 with TRBJ2-1, with 14 bases matching TRBD2. CDR1 is SEHNR, CDR2 FQNEAQ, per germline (reference sequence). V trimming: 4 bases; J trimming: 8 bases; junction bases outside the gene matches: 7. The length of the CDR3 is 16 residues. CDR3 bases: TGTGCCAGCAGCTACCGGACTAGCGGGAGGCCCCATGAGCAGTTCTTC. Its translation is CASSYRTSGRPHEQFF.

The V and J genes are TRBV2 and TRBJ1-2; TRBD1 is a possible D gene (5 bases). The germline gives CDR1 SNHLY, CDR2 FYNNEI. V was clipped by 8 bases and J by 6 bases, with 16 bases between them. This CDR3 is built from 13 residues. In nucleotides, the CDR3 is TGTGCCAGCGGGGCCAATGAAGGGGATGGCTACACCTTC. This sequence encodes CASGANEGDGYTF.

The J gene is TRBJ2-7, the V gene TRBV27, with D uncertain. Germline CDR1 and CDR2: MNHEY and SMNVEV (reference sequence). This CDR3 has 13 amino acids. V lost 3 bases and J lost 7, with 13 bases in between. The CDR3 DNA is TGTGCCAGCAGTTTTGCAGGCTGGCGGGAGCAGTACTTC. It specifies CASSFAGWREQYF.

This clone has just a few counts. The rearrangement links TRBV7-3 to TRBJ2-7, with D unclear. V shed 5 bases and J shed 2 bases, with 16 bases lying between them. The CDR3 consists of 15 residues. The germline V gene has CDR1 SGHTA and CDR2 FQGTGA. DNA for the CDR3: TGTGCCAGCAGCCCTTCGCGCCTACACCCCTACGAGCAGTACTTC. Protein product: CASSPSRLHPYEQYF.

V and J are TRBV10-2 and TRBJ2-7; tentative D call: TRBD1 (6 bases). Trimming took off 8 bases at V and 6 bases at J, with 17 bases between the two ends. Germline values: CDR1 WSHSY, CDR2 SAAADI. The CDR3 is 13 amino acids. The CDR3 spells CASAGRGAVEQYF. The DNA of the CDR3 is TGCGCCAGCGCAGGCAGGGGTGCCGTCGAGCAGTACTTC.

The rearrangement uses TRBV5-6 and TRBJ2-3; no clear D. Germline lookup yields CDR1 SGHDT and CDR2 YYEEEE. Trimming removed 0 bases from V and 3 bases from J, with 2 bases in between. The CDR3 covers 12 residues. Here the CDR3 reads CASSLATDTQYF. CDR3 sequence (DNA): TGTGCCAGCAGCTTGGCAACAGATACGCAGTATTTT.

The V and J genes are TRBV7-6 and TRBJ2-3; D not resolved. Germline lookup yields CDR1 SGHVS and CDR2 FNYEAQ. V lost 6 bases and J 4 bases, leaving 11 bases between the germline ends. There are 13 residues in the CDR3. The CDR3 DNA sequence: TGTGCCAGCAGTATGACAAACGCAGATACGCAGTATTTT. Its protein product is CASSMTNADTQYF.

The V call is TRBV6-1, the J call TRBJ2-1, with TRBD2 matching over 9 bases. CDR3 length: 13 residues. V shed 7 bases, J shed 4 bases, and the junction held 2 bases outside the gene matches. Germline CDR1 reads MNHNS; CDR2 reads SASEGT. The CDR3 DNA sequence: TGTGCCAGCATTGCGGGAGGGTACAATGAGCAGTTCTTC. It encodes CASIAGGYNEQFF.

The chain has TRBV13 and TRBJ2-7; 14 bases are shared with TRBD2. The CDR3 has 16 amino acids. The junction had 2 bases not matched to a gene; V was cut back by 2 bases and J by 2 bases. From germline, CDR1 is PRHDT and CDR2 FYEKMQ (reference sequence). CDR3 sequence reads: CASSLWGLAGAYEQYF. The CDR3 nucleotides read TGTGCCAGCAGCTTATGGGGACTAGCGGGAGCCTACGAGCAGTACTTC. Complete variable domain (other parts from reference TRBV13 and TRBJ2-7): AAGVIQSPRHLIKEKRETATLKCYPIPRHDTVYWYQQGPGQDPQFLISFYEKMQSDKGSIPDRFSAQQFSDYHSELNMSSLELGDSALYFCASSLWGLAGAYEQYFGPGTRLTVT.